A single sample is the source of the 19 T cell receptor beta chains below, sequenced in a study of cytomegalovirus exposure and HLA in healthy donors. In the PCR, 60 Vbeta and 13 Jbeta primers were used. Repertoires were generated with immunoSEQ multiplex PCR, while TCRdb's copy carries only in-frame clones and drops some. The repertoire holds 170,000 or so clones, over 65% seen once, with just over 3% in the top ten. Specimen: PBMCs. The receptor set was obtained from a middle-aged woman in good health and CMV-seronegative.

This sequence joins TRBV10-3 and TRBJ2-1; no firm D call. Between the trimmed V and J ends, which lost 3 bases and 5 bases, there was a span of 5 bases. CDR1 is ENHRY, CDR2 SYGVKD, per germline. The CDR3 has 12 residues. This CDR3 reads CAISEFDNEQFF. DNA of the CDR3: TGTGCCATCAGTGAATTCGACAATGAGCAGTTCTTC.

The chain's CDR3 is CAISGNGNTIYF. The DNA for the CDR3 is TGTGCCATCAGTGGTAATGGAAACACCATATATTTT. The V call is TRBV10-3, the J call TRBJ1-3, with unresolved D. The V and J ends lost 4 bases and 3 bases respectively, with 4 bases between them. This CDR3 is 12 amino acids long. Germline assignment: CDR1 ENHRY and CDR2 SYGVKD.

CDR3 DNA sequence: TGTGCCAGCAGCTCGGGTCGTGGCTACACCTTC. Its protein product is CASSSGRGYTF. This chain uses TRBV7-9 with TRBJ1-2; D gene ambiguous. From germline, CDR1 is SEHNR and CDR2 FQNEAQ (reference sequence). V was pared by 4 bases and J by 7 bases, with 7 bases between. CDR3 length equals 11 residues.

The gene calls are TRBV2 and TRBJ2-2, with 7 bases aligning to TRBD1. V lost 3 bases to trimming and J lost 7 bases; unmatched junction nucleotides: 8. Germline V CDR1 and CDR2: SNHLY, FYNNEI. This CDR3 has 15 residues. The CDR3 reads CASSELGQQFGELFF. The CDR3 nucleotides read TGTGCCAGCAGTGAGTTGGGACAGCAGTTCGGGGAGCTGTTTTTT.

This chain links TRBV13 with TRBJ1-1; unclear D gene. The CDR3 has 12 amino acids. V lost 5 bases and J lost 3, with 7 bases in between. The germline gives CDR1 PRHDT, CDR2 FYEKMQ (reference sequence). This CDR3 is CASSLGDTEAFF. The CDR3 DNA follows: TGTGCCAGCAGCCTCGGGGACACTGAAGCTTTCTTT.

This sequence joins TRBV29-1 and TRBJ2-3; 7 nucleotides match TRBD2. V was pared by 6 bases and J by 4 bases, with 7 bases of the junction left unmatched. The CDR3 covers 13 residues. Germline-derived CDR1 and CDR2 are SQVTM and ANQGSEA. The CDR3 reads CSVRTRQADTQYF. CDR3 bases: TGCAGCGTCCGGACTAGGCAGGCAGATACGCAGTATTTT.

The V gene is TRBV7-6, the J gene TRBJ2-7; the match to TRBD1 covers 11 bases. V shed 5 bases and J 4 bases; nucleotides not matched to a gene: 7. Looked up from germline, CDR1 is SGHVS and CDR2 is FNYEAQ. CDR3 size: 15 residues. The CDR3 reads CASSPVGTGGYEQYF. The CDR3 coding sequence is TGTGCCAGCAGCCCTGTTGGGACAGGGGGTTACGAGCAGTACTTC.

This clone appeared a single time. The chain carries TRBV7-8 and TRBJ1-4; 7 bases align to TRBD1. CDR1 and CDR2 from the germline V gene are SGHVS and FQNEAQ. V was pared by 4 bases and J by 10 bases, with 18 bases of the junction left unmatched. This CDR3 is built from 17 residues. For the CDR3, the DNA is TGTGCCAGCAGCTCCCAACCTAGGACAGGATCAGCTGGAAAACTGTTTTTT. Translated: CASSSQPRTGSAGKLFF.

V gene TRBV18 combines with J gene TRBJ2-1; TRBD2 agrees at 7 bases. Germline V gene lookup returns CDR1 KGHSH and CDR2 LQKENI. The ends lost 1 base at V and 3 bases at J; junction bases unmatched: 6. The CDR3 spans 16 residues. The CDR3 loop is CASSPRAGGSYNEQFF. Here the CDR3 DNA reads TGTGCCAGCTCACCACGGGCCGGGGGGAGCTACAATGAGCAGTTCTTC. The variable domain in full, with the rest retrieved from reference TRBV18 and TRBJ2-1, is NAGVMQNPRHLVRRRGQEARLRCSPMKGHSHVYWYRQLPEEGLKFMVYLQKENIIDESGMPKERFSAEFPKEGPSILRIQQVVRGDSAAYFCASSPRAGGSYNEQFFGPGTRLTVL.

The chain uses TRBV28 and TRBJ2-1; 8 bases fit TRBD2. Per the germline V gene, CDR1 is MDHEN and CDR2 is SYDVKM. The CDR3 has 14 amino acids. V dropped 3 bases and J dropped 5; count of bases not matched to a gene: 3. CDR3 sequence: CASSFSGGDNEQFF. The CDR3 DNA is TGTGCCAGCAGTTTTTCCGGGGGGGACAATGAGCAGTTCTTC.

The chain has TRBV28 and TRBJ1-2; D not resolved. V lost 2 bases to trimming and J lost 8 bases, with 15 bases between them. Looked up from germline, CDR1 is MDHEN and CDR2 is SYDVKM. CDR3 length equals 14 residues. The DNA of the CDR3 is TGTGCCAGCAGTTTAGAGGGAGGAGGAGGGGGCTACACCTTC. Its translation is CASSLEGGGGGYTF.

A single count supports this clone. The chain has TRBV16 and TRBJ1-1, with D possibly being TRBD1 (6 bases). V lost 0 bases to trimming and J lost 1 base, with 9 bases between them. The CDR3 runs 15 residues. The V gene's germline CDR1 is KGHSY and CDR2 FQNENV. The DNA of the CDR3 is TGTGCCAGCAGCCAATCGCAGGGGTCGAACACTGAAGCTTTCTTT. Its protein product is CASSQSQGSNTEAFF.

The chain has TRBV5-1 and TRBJ1-1, with 9 nucleotides matching TRBD1. Germline V CDR1 and CDR2: SGHRS, YFSETQ. This CDR3 spans 16 amino acids. V gave up 3 bases and J gave up 7 bases; unmatched junction bases: 13. The CDR3 coding sequence is TGCGCCAGCAGCTGGGGACAGACAGGGGGTCCTAGTGAAGCTTTCTTT. Its protein is CASSWGQTGGPSEAFF. Drawing the rest from reference TRBV5-1 and TRBJ1-1, the complete variable domain is KAGVTQTPRYLIKTRGQQVTLSCSPISGHRSVSWYQQTPGQGLQFLFEYFSETQRNKGNFPGRFSGRQFSNSRSEMNVSTLELGDSALYLCASSWGQTGGPSEAFFGQGTRLTVV.

The V and J genes are TRBV5-1 and TRBJ1-1, with D unresolved. With 0 bases removed from V and 0 bases from J, the gap between germline ends came to 9 bases. Germline V gene lookup returns CDR1 SGHRS and CDR2 YFSETQ. This CDR3 spans 15 amino acids. CDR3 bases: TGCGCCAGCAGCTTGGAGGAGGCAATGAACACTGAAGCTTTCTTT. The encoded protein is CASSLEEAMNTEAFF.

The table lists this clone with a few counts. At one of its ends the junction is not consistent with the germline gene, which may arise from a read error. The V call is TRBV7-9, the J call TRBJ2-7, with no clear D. CDR3 length: 10 amino acids. Germline V gene lookup returns CDR1 SEHNR and CDR2 FQNEAQ (reference sequence). CDR3 amino acids: CSSSAGEQYF. CDR3 DNA: TGTTCCAGCAGCGCAGGAGAGCAGTACTTC.

The chain joins TRBV11-3 to TRBJ2-2; 15 bases fit TRBD2. V lost 5 bases and J lost 6; bases outside the gene matches: 4. The CDR3 contains 16 residues. The germline V gene has CDR1 SGHNT and CDR2 YENEEA. CDR3 nucleotides: TGTGCCAGCAGCCCCGGACTAGCGGGGGGGCCCGGGGAGCTGTTTTTT. It translates to CASSPGLAGGPGELFF.

The chain combines TRBV14 with TRBJ1-4, with 8 bases matching TRBD1. Germline CDR1 is SGHDN and CDR2 is FVKESK. Trimming at V came to 3 bases and at J to 0 bases, leaving 3 bases not matched to a gene. This CDR3 has 16 amino acids. DNA of the CDR3: TGTGCCAGCAGCCAGGCGACAGGGGCAACTAATGAAAAACTGTTTTTT. Translation gives CASSQATGATNEKLFF.

J is TRBJ2-7 and V is TRBV7-8; 7 bases map to TRBD2. The V and J ends lost 6 bases and 3 bases, in that order; junction bases with no gene match: 11. Germline lookup yields CDR1 SGHVS and CDR2 FQNEAQ. The CDR3 has 15 amino acids. This CDR3 is CASRPAGEGSYEQYF. The CDR3 DNA sequence: TGTGCCAGCAGACCCGCTGGGGAGGGGAGCTACGAGCAGTACTTC.

The sample holds a few counts of this clone. J is TRBJ2-7 and V is TRBV4-1, with D possibly matching TRBD1 (6 bases). CDR1 is MGHRA and CDR2 is YSYEKL in the germline V gene. Trimming removed 2 bases from V and 3 bases from J, with 17 bases in between. The CDR3 consists of 16 residues. The CDR3 DNA is TGCGCCAGCAGCCAAACTGTCATCAGGGGAGTCTACGAGCAGTACTTC. Translating gives CASSQTVIRGVYEQYF.